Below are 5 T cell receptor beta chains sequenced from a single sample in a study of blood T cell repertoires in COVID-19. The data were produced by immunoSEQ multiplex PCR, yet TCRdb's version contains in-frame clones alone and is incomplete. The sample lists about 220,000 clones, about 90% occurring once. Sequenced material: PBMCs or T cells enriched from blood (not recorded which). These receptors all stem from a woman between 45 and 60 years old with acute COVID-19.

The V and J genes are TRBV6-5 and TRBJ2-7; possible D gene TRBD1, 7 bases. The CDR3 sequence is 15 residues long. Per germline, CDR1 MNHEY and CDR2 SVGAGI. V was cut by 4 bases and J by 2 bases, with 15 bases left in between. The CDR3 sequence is CASSWDSDRPYEQYF. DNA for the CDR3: TGTGCCAGCAGTTGGGACTCGGACAGGCCCTACGAGCAGTACTTC.

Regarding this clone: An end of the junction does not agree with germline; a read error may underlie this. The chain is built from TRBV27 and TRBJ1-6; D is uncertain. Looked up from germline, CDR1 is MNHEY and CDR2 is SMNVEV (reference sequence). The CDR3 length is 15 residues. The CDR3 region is CASSPRGTYTSPLHF. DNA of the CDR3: TGTGCCAGCAGTCCGCGGGGAACCTATACTTCACCCCTCCACTTT.

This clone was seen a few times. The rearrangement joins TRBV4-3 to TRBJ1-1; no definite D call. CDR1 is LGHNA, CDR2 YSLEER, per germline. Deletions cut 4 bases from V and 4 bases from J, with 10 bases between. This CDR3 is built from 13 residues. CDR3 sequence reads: CASSPSGVTEAFF. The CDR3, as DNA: TGCGCCAGCAGCCCCTCCGGAGTCACTGAAGCTTTCTTT.

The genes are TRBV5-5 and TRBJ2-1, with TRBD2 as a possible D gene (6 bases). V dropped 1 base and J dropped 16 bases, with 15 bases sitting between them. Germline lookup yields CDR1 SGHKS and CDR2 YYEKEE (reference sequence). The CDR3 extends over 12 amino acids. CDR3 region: CASSLFVTSSFF. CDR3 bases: TGTGCCAGCAGCTTGTTCGTGACTAGTAGTTTCTTC.

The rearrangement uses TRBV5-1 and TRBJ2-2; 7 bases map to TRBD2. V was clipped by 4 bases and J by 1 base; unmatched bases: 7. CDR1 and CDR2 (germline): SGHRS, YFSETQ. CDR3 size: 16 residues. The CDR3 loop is CASSQGSGQNTGELFF. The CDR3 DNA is TGCGCCAGCAGCCAGGGTAGCGGGCAGAACACCGGGGAGCTGTTTTTT.